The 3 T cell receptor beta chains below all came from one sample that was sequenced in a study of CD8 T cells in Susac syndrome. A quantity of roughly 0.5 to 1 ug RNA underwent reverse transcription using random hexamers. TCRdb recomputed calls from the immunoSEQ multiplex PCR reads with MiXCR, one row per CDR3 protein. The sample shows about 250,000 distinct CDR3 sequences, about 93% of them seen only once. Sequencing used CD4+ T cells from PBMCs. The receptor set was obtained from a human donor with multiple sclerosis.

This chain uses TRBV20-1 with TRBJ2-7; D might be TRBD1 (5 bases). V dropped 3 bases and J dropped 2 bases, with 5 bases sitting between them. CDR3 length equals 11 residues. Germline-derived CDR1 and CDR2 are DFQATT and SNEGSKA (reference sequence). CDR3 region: CSARGPYEQYF. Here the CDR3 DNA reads TGCAGTGCTAGGGGGCCCTACGAGCAGTACTTC.

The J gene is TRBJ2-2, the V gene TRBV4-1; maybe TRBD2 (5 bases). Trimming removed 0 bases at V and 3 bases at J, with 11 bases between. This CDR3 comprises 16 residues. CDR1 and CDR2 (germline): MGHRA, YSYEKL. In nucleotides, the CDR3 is TGCGCCAGCAGCCAAGATCTAGCTCTAGACACCGGGGAGCTGTTTTTT. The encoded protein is CASSQDLALDTGELFF.

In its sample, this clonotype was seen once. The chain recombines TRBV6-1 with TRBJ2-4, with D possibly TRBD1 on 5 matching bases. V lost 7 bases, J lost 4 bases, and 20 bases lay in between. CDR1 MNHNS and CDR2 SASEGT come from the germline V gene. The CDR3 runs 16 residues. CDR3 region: CASTEIGLAGKNIQYF. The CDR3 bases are TGTGCCAGCACCGAAATCGGGCTGGCAGGGAAAAACATTCAGTACTTC.